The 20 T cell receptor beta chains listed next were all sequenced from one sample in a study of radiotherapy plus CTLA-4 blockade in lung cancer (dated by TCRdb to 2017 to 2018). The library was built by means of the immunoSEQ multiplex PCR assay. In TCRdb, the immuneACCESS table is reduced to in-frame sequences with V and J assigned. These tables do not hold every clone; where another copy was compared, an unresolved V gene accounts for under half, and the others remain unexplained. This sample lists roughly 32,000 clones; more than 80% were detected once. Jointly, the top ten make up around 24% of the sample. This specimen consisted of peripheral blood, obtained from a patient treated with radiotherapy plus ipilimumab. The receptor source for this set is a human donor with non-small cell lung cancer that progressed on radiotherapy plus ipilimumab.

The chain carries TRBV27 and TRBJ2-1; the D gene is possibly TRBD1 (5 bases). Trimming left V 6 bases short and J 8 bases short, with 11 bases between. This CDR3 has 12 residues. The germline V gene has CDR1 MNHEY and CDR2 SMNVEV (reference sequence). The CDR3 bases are TGTGCCAGCAGGTCCAGGGCCCATGAGCAGTTCTTC. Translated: CASRSRAHEQFF.

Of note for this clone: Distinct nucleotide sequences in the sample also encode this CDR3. CDR3 loop: CASSEGTGGETQYF. The CDR3 region has the DNA TGTGCCAGCAGTGAGGGGACAGGGGGAGAGACCCAGTACTTC. The V call is TRBV2, the J call TRBJ2-5, with 11 nucleotides matching TRBD1. The germline CDR1 and CDR2 sequences are SNHLY and FYNNEI. CDR3 length equals 14 residues. Trimming removed 3 bases from V and 4 bases from J; junction bases left unmatched: 1.

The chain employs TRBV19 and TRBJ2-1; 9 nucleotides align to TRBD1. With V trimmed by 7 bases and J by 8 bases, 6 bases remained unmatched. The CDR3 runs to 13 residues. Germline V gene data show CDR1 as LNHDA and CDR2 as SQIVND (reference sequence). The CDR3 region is CASTGQGHHEQFF. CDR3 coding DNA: TGTGCCAGTACGGGACAGGGACATCATGAGCAGTTCTTC. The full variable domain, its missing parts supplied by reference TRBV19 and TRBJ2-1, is DGGITQSPKYLFRKEGQNVTLSCEQNLNHDAMYWYRQDPGQGLRLIYYSQIVNDFQKGDIAEGYSVSREKKESFPLTVTSAQKNPTAFYLCASTGQGHHEQFFGPGTRLTVL.

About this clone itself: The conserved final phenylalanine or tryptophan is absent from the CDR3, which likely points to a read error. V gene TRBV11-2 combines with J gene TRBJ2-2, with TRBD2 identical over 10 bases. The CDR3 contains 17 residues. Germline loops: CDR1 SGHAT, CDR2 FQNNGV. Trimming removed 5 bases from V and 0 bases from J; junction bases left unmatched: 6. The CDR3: CASSITAGGPNTGELFS. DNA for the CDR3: TGTGCCAGCAGCATCACAGCGGGGGGGCCGAACACCGGGGAGCTGTTTTCT.

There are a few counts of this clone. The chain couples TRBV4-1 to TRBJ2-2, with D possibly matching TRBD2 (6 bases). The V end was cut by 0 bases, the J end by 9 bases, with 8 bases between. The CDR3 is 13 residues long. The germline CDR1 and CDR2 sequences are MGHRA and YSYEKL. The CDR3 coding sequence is TGCGCCAGCAGCCAAGAGCGGGGTCGGGAGCTGTTTTTT. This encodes CASSQERGRELFF.

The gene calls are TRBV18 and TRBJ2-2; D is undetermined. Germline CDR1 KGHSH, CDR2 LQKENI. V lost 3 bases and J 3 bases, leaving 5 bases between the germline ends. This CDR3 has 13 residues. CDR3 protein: CASSPRDTGELFF. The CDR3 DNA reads TGTGCCAGCTCACCCCGGGACACCGGGGAGCTGTTTTTT.

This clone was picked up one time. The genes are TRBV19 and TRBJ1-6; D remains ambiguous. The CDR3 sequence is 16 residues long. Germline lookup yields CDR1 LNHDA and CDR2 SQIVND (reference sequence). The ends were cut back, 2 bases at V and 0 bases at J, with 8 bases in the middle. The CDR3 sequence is CASSIRRSSYNSPLHF. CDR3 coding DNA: TGTGCCAGTAGTATACGTAGGAGCTCCTATAATTCACCCCTCCACTTT.

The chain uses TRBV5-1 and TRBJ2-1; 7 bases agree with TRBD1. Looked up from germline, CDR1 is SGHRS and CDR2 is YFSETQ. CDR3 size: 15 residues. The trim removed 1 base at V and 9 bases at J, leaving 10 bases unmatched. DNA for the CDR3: TGCGCCAGCAGCTTGAATGGGCAGGGGGTCGGTGAGCAGTTCTTC. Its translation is CASSLNGQGVGEQFF.

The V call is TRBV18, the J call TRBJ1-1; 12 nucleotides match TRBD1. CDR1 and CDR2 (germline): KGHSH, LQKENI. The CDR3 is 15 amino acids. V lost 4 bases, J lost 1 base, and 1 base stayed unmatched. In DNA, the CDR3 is TGTGCCAGCTCACGGGGACAGGGGGCGAACACTGAAGCTTTCTTT. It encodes CASSRGQGANTEAFF.

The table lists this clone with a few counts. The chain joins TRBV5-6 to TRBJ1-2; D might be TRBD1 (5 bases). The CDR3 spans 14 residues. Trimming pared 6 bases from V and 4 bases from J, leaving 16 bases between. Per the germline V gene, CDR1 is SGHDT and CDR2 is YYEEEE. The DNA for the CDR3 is TGTGCCAGCACTTCTGGGCAGGGACTCTATGGCTACACCTTC. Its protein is CASTSGQGLYGYTF.

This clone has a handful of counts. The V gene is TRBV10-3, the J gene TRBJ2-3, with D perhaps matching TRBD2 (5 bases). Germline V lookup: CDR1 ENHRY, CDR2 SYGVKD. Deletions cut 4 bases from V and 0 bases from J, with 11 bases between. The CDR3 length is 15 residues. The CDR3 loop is CAISGPGGSTDTQYF. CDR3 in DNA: TGTGCCATCAGTGGCCCCGGCGGGAGCACAGATACGCAGTATTTT.

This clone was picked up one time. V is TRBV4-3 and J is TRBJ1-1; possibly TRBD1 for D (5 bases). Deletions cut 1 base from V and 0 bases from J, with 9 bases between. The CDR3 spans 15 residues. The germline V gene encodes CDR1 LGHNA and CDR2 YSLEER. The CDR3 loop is CASSQGTLLNTEAFF. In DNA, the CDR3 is TGCGCCAGCAGCCAAGGGACACTATTGAACACTGAAGCTTTCTTT.

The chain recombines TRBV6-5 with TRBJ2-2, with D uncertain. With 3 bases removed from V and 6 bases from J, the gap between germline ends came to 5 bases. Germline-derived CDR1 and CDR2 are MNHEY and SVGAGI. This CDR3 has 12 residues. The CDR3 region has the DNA TGTGCCAGCAGTTATTTCGCCGGGGAGCTGTTTTTT. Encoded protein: CASSYFAGELFF.

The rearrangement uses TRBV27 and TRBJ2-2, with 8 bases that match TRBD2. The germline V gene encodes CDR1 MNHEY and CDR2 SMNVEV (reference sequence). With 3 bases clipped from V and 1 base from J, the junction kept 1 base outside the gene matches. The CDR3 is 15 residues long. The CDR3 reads CASSFTSGNTGELFF. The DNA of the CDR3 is TGTGCCAGCAGTTTCACTAGCGGGAACACCGGGGAGCTGTTTTTT.

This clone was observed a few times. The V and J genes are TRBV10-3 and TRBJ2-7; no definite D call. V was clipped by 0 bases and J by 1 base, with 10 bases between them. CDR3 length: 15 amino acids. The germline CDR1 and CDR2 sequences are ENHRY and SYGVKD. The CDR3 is CAISESPGLSYEQYF. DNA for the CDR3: TGTGCCATCAGTGAGTCCCCCGGTCTTTCCTACGAGCAGTACTTC.

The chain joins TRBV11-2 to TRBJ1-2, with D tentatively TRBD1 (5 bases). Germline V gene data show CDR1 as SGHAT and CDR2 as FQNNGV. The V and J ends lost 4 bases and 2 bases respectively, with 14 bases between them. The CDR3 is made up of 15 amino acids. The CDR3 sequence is CASSSVQGWNYGYTF. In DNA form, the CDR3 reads TGTGCCAGCAGCTCAGTCCAGGGTTGGAACTATGGCTACACCTTC.

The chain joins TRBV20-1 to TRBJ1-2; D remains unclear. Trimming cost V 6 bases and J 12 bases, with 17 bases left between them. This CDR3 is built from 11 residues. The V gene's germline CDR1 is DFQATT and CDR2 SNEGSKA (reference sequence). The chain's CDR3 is CSAHPFGEDTF. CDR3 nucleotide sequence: TGCAGTGCCCACCCTTTTGGGGAGGACACCTTC.

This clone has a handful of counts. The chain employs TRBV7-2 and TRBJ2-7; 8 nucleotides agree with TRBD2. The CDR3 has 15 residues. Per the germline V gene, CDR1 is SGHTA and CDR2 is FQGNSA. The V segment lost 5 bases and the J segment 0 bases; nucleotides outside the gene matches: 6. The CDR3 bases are TGTGCCAGCAGCCGCGGGGGGCTAAGCTCCTACGAGCAGTACTTC. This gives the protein CASSRGGLSSYEQYF.

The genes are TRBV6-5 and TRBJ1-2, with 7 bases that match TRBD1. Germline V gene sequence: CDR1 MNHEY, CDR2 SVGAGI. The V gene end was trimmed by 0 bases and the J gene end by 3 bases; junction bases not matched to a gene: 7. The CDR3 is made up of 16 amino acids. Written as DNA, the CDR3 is TGTGCCAGCAGTTACTCGATATTGGGACAGCACTATGGCTACACCTTC. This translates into CASSYSILGQHYGYTF.

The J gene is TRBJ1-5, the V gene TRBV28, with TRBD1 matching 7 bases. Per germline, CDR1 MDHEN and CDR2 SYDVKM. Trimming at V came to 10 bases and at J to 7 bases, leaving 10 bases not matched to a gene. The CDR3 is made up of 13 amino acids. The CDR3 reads CATLQGYLQPQHF. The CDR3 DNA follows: TGTGCCACTCTACAGGGGTATTTACAGCCCCAGCATTTT.